Presented here are 21 T cell receptor beta chains from one specimen sequenced in a study of shared clonotypes between healthy human individuals. Terminally differentiated effector memory CD45RA+ cells were excluded by CCR7 positive selection of CD45RO-negative cells. The method was immunoSEQ multiplex PCR; TCRdb's version includes in-frame clones alone and lacks a portion of them. The repertoire has about 800,000 clones, 90% to 98% of them found once; the top ten carry about 0.21%. The sample taken for sequencing was naive CD8+ T cells sorted from blood. The receptors derive from a man aged 25 to 40 in good health.

This clone has just one count. V gene TRBV7-9 combines with J gene TRBJ2-1, with D perhaps assigned TRBD1 or TRBD2 (5 bases each). The V gene's germline CDR1 is SEHNR and CDR2 FQNEAQ (reference sequence). With 5 bases removed from V and 10 bases from J, the gap between germline ends came to 15 bases. The CDR3 is made up of 13 amino acids. This CDR3 is CASSPGTAGEQFF. CDR3 nucleotide sequence: TGTGCCAGCAGCCCAGGGACGGCCGGGGAGCAGTTCTTC. Filled out from reference TRBV7-9 and TRBJ2-1, the complete variable domain reads DTGVSQNPRHKITKRGQNVTFRCDPISEHNRLYWYRQTLGQGPEFLTYFQNEAQLEKSRLLSDRFSAERPKGSFSTLEIQRTEQGDSAMYLCASSPGTAGEQFFGPGTRLTVL.

The V and J genes are TRBV11-2 and TRBJ1-5; D remains unclear. This CDR3 spans 16 amino acids. Trimming removed 2 bases from V and 0 bases from J, with 11 bases in between. Germline CDR1 reads SGHAT; CDR2 reads FQNNGV. The DNA of the CDR3 is TGTGCCAGCAGCTTACGTCGGGGATATAGCAATCAGCCCCAGCATTTT. Protein: CASSLRRGYSNQPQHF.

The chain uses TRBV2 and TRBJ2-3, with 7 bases aligning to TRBD2. This CDR3 spans 16 amino acids. The junction had 10 bases not matched to a gene; V was cut back by 5 bases and J by 2 bases. Per the germline V gene, CDR1 is SNHLY and CDR2 is FYNNEI. The CDR3, as DNA: TGTGCCAGCAGTCAGCTGATAGCGGGTACCACAGATACGCAGTATTTT. Translation gives CASSQLIAGTTDTQYF.

The V gene is TRBV11-2, the J gene TRBJ2-3; 15 bases match TRBD2. The CDR3 extends over 16 amino acids. In germline, CDR1 is SGHAT, CDR2 FQNNGV. V lost 5 bases to trimming and J lost 6 bases; unmatched junction nucleotides: 6. CDR3 protein: CASSVGLAGGGDTQYF. The CDR3 nucleotides are TGTGCCAGCAGCGTGGGACTAGCGGGAGGAGGGGATACGCAGTATTTT.

The chain is built from TRBV7-2 and TRBJ1-1, with D possibly being TRBD1 (6 bases). The CDR3 loop spans 14 amino acids. V was cut by 4 bases and J by 0 bases, with 9 bases left in between. Germline V gene lookup returns CDR1 SGHTA and CDR2 FQGNSA. This CDR3 reads CASSSQGMNTEAFF. CDR3 DNA sequence: TGTGCCAGCAGCTCCCAGGGGATGAACACTGAAGCTTTCTTT. Complete variable domain (other parts from reference TRBV7-2 and TRBJ1-1): GAGVSQSPSNKVTEKGKDVELRCDPISGHTALYWYRQSLGQGLEFLIYFQGNSAPDKSGLPSDRFSAERTGGSVSTLTIQRTQQEDSAVYLCASSSQGMNTEAFFGQGTRLTVV.

The chain has TRBV4-1 and TRBJ1-5; 7 bases line up with TRBD1. In germline, CDR1 is MGHRA, CDR2 YSYEKL. J gave up 3 bases and V 2 bases, and 4 bases lay outside the gene matches. The CDR3 is made up of 15 amino acids. CDR3 sequence (DNA): TGCGCCAGCAGCCAAACAGGACAGGACAATCAGCCCCAGCATTTT. Residues: CASSQTGQDNQPQHF.

V is TRBV11-2 and J is TRBJ1-2; no reliable D call. The CDR3 runs to 13 residues. With 1 base removed from V and 8 bases from J, the gap between germline ends came to 11 bases. CDR1 and CDR2 (germline): SGHAT, FQNNGV. The CDR3 DNA sequence: TGTGCCAGCAGCTTAGGGTCTGCTTGGGGCTACACCTTC. Its protein is CASSLGSAWGYTF.

This clone was recorded once. CDR3: CASSQYSGTGPYGYTF. The CDR3, as DNA: TGCGCCAGCAGCCAATACTCCGGGACAGGGCCCTATGGCTACACCTTC. The chain employs TRBV4-1 and TRBJ1-2, with TRBD1 matching 9 bases. The CDR3 covers 16 residues. V lost 2 bases and J lost 4; bases outside the gene matches: 8. CDR1 is MGHRA, CDR2 YSYEKL, per germline.

V is TRBV27 and J is TRBJ1-5; no definite D call. This CDR3 comprises 15 residues. V gave up 2 bases and J gave up 2 bases, with 10 bases separating them. The germline V gene encodes CDR1 MNHEY and CDR2 SMNVEV (reference sequence). CDR3: CASSLKAAGNQPQHF. CDR3 sequence (DNA): TGTGCCAGCAGTTTAAAGGCGGCGGGCAATCAGCCCCAGCATTTT.

The chain links TRBV14 to TRBJ2-5; 11 bases align to TRBD2. V shed 7 bases, J shed 6 bases, and the junction held 7 bases outside the gene matches. CDR3 size: 14 residues. CDR1 SGHDN and CDR2 FVKESK come from the germline V gene. In DNA, the CDR3 is TGTGCCAGCACACTAGCGGGAGCGGGACAGACCCAGTACTTC. Amino acid sequence: CASTLAGAGQTQYF.

The genes are TRBV28 and TRBJ2-2; D is perhaps TRBD1 (6 bases). Deletions cut 8 bases from V and 1 base from J, with 14 bases between. Germline lookup yields CDR1 MDHEN and CDR2 SYDVKM. This CDR3 spans 15 amino acids. CDR3 protein: CASERGQMNTGELFF. The CDR3 DNA sequence: TGTGCCAGCGAACGCGGACAGATGAACACCGGGGAGCTGTTTTTT.

This chain uses TRBV5-1 with TRBJ1-2; TRBD1 is a possible D gene (6 bases). V dropped 3 bases and J dropped 5 bases, with 11 bases sitting between them. Germline CDR1 is SGHRS and CDR2 is YFSETQ. This CDR3 is built from 13 residues. DNA for the CDR3: TGCGCCAGCAGCTCCGGGACATTTTATGGCTACACCTTC. It translates to CASSSGTFYGYTF. The whole variable domain, remainder taken from reference TRBV5-1 and TRBJ1-2, is KAGVTQTPRYLIKTRGQQVTLSCSPISGHRSVSWYQQTPGQGLQFLFEYFSETQRNKGNFPGRFSGRQFSNSRSEMNVSTLELGDSALYLCASSSGTFYGYTFGSGTRLTVV.

This sequence joins TRBV11-2 and TRBJ2-1; D ambiguous. Looked up from germline, CDR1 is SGHAT and CDR2 is FQNNGV. Trimming took 8 bases from V and 2 from J, leaving 13 bases between them. The CDR3 length is 14 residues. The CDR3 nucleotides are TGTGCCAGCCGTAGAAATGGGCCCTACAATGAGCAGTTCTTC. Translated, it gives CASRRNGPYNEQFF.

V usage is TRBV7-9 and J usage is TRBJ1-5; D gene uncertain. Germline CDR1 is SEHNR and CDR2 is FQNEAQ (reference sequence). V gave up 3 bases and J gave up 7 bases, with 7 bases separating them. CDR3 length: 12 residues. In nucleotides, the CDR3 is TGTGCCAGCAGCTTTCCGGGGCAGCCCCAGCATTTT. Translating it yields CASSFPGQPQHF.

This chain uses TRBV4-3 with TRBJ2-3; unclear D gene. This CDR3 has 15 amino acids. V lost 0 bases and J 0 bases, leaving 7 bases between the germline ends. In germline, CDR1 is LGHNA, CDR2 YSLEER. The CDR3 is CASSQDRASTDTQYF. DNA of the CDR3: TGCGCCAGCAGCCAAGATCGAGCCAGCACAGATACGCAGTATTTT.

This clone was recorded only once. The V gene is TRBV27, the J gene TRBJ2-7, with TRBD2 matching 15 bases. This CDR3 comprises 16 residues. Germline V lookup: CDR1 MNHEY, CDR2 SMNVEV (reference sequence). V gave up 3 bases and J gave up 3 bases; unmatched junction bases: 3. The CDR3 loop is CASSLGLAGGGYEQYF. CDR3 bases: TGTGCCAGCAGTTTGGGACTAGCGGGAGGAGGCTACGAGCAGTACTTC.

The V and J genes are TRBV7-9 and TRBJ2-1, with TRBD2 matching 8 bases. The germline CDR1 and CDR2 sequences are SEHNR and FQNEAQ (reference sequence). The CDR3 has 15 amino acids. After removal of 4 bases from V and 6 bases from J, the junction contained 8 bases not matched to a gene. The CDR3 nucleotides read TGTGCCAGCAGCTCAAGCGGGAGAGCAATCAATGAGCAGTTCTTC. This sequence encodes CASSSSGRAINEQFF. Full variable domain (outside the CDR3, taken from reference TRBV7-9 and TRBJ2-1): DTGVSQNPRHKITKRGQNVTFRCDPISEHNRLYWYRQTLGQGPEFLTYFQNEAQLEKSRLLSDRFSAERPKGSFSTLEIQRTEQGDSAMYLCASSSSGRAINEQFFGPGTRLTVL.

This clone was found once. This chain connects TRBV7-9 to TRBJ2-1; tentative D call: TRBD2 (6 bases). V dropped 5 bases and J dropped 8 bases, with 16 bases sitting between them. Germline CDR1 is SEHNR and CDR2 is FQNEAQ (reference sequence). CDR3 length equals 14 residues. The CDR3 DNA reads as TGTGCCAGCAGCCCCCTGACTAGGCCACATGAGCAGTTCTTC. Encoded protein: CASSPLTRPHEQFF.

This chain joins TRBV5-1 and TRBJ2-1; D call uncertain. Per the germline V gene, CDR1 is SGHRS and CDR2 is YFSETQ. The CDR3 extends over 12 amino acids. Trimming removed 2 bases from V and 6 bases from J, with 6 bases in between. The CDR3 loop reads CASSFLGNEQFF. In DNA form, the CDR3 reads TGCGCCAGCAGCTTTTTAGGCAATGAGCAGTTCTTC.

The chain joins TRBV5-6 to TRBJ2-2; tentatively, D is TRBD1 or TRBD2 (5 bases each). Per germline, CDR1 SGHDT and CDR2 YYEEEE. The CDR3 totals 17 residues. Trimming stripped 4 bases from V and 5 bases from J, with 21 bases between. CDR3: CASSPGTVQRSTGELFF. The CDR3 DNA follows: TGTGCCAGCAGCCCAGGGACCGTTCAGAGGTCTACCGGGGAGCTGTTTTTT. Full variable domain (rest looked up from reference TRBV5-6 and TRBJ2-2): DAGVTQSPTHLIKTRGQQVTLRCSPKSGHDTVSWYQQALGQGPQFIFQYYEEEERQRGNFPDRFSGHQFPNYSSELNVNALLLGDSALYLCASSPGTVQRSTGELFFGEGSRLTVL.

This clone was observed once. The V gene is TRBV29-1, the J gene TRBJ1-1; TRBD1 is a possible D gene (5 bases). This CDR3 spans 10 amino acids. Germline values: CDR1 SQVTM, CDR2 ANQGSEA. V was shortened by 6 bases and J by 6 bases, with 8 bases between the two germline ends. The CDR3 here is CSVETAEAFF. CDR3 nucleotide sequence: TGCAGCGTAGAGACAGCTGAAGCTTTCTTT.